This entry lists 5 T cell receptor beta chains sequenced from one sample in a study of cytomegalovirus exposure and HLA in healthy donors. The primer mix had 60 Vbeta and 13 Jbeta primers. The data were produced by immunoSEQ multiplex PCR, yet TCRdb's version contains in-frame clones alone and is incomplete. The sample consists of some 120,000 clones, over 15% of them appearing once. Sequencing was performed on PBMCs. These receptors came from a female donor in good health and CMV-seropositive.

This clone was observed a handful of times. The chain carries TRBV7-2 and TRBJ2-1; the D is unclear. CDR1 and CDR2 from the germline V gene are SGHTA and FQGNSA. V shed 2 bases and J shed 7 bases, with 6 bases lying between them. CDR3 size: 12 residues. In nucleotides, the CDR3 is TGTGCCAGCAGCTTAAGAGCTAATGAGCAGTTCTTC. Amino acid sequence: CASSLRANEQFF.

The chain employs TRBV27 and TRBJ1-4; tentative D call: TRBD1 (6 bases). V lost 4 bases and J lost 3, with 12 bases in between. This CDR3 is built from 15 residues. In germline, CDR1 is MNHEY, CDR2 SMNVEV (reference sequence). The CDR3: CASSSIQGPNEKLFF. CDR3 DNA: TGTGCCAGCAGTTCCATCCAGGGGCCTAATGAAAAACTGTTTTTT.

V usage is TRBV5-1 and J usage is TRBJ2-7, with a tentative D call TRBD1 (5 bases). CDR3 length equals 15 residues. Trimming pared 0 bases from V and 0 bases from J, leaving 10 bases between. The germline CDR1 and CDR2 sequences are SGHRS and YFSETQ. CDR3 protein: CASSLGLDSSYEQYF. CDR3 coding DNA: TGCGCCAGCAGCTTGGGACTTGACAGCTCCTACGAGCAGTACTTC.

This clone was observed a few times. V gene TRBV27 combines with J gene TRBJ1-2, with 8 bases matching TRBD1. This CDR3 has 14 residues. CDR1 and CDR2 (germline): MNHEY, SMNVEV (reference sequence). Unmatched junction bases numbered 12, after V lost 2 bases and J lost 13 bases. CDR3 in amino acids: CASSLQYFQGALTF. As DNA, the CDR3 is TGTGCCAGCAGTTTACAGTATTTTCAGGGGGCTCTCACCTTC.

The rearrangement uses TRBV5-6 and TRBJ1-5; 8 bases are a match to TRBD1. The germline V gene encodes CDR1 SGHDT and CDR2 YYEEEE. V was pared by 0 bases and J by 9 bases, with 5 bases of the junction left unmatched. The CDR3 has 14 amino acids. Here the CDR3 DNA reads TGTGCCAGCAGCTTGGGGGGACAGGTTCGGCCCCAGCATTTT. Its translation is CASSLGGQVRPQHF.